A selection of T cell receptor beta chains follows, all from one sample in a study of cytomegalovirus exposure and HLA in healthy donors. Profiled with immunoSEQ multiplex PCR; TCRdb holds only in-frame clones, not every one. Of 120,000 or so clones listed, around 80% were seen once; the top ten hold over 2%. The sequencing input was PBMCs. The receptors derive from a man aged 25 to 45 in good health and CMV-seronegative. Each CDR3 is given with its conserved first and last residue. D genes are given only for firm matches. Expanded clones get a size class; other rows say once, few or many, or leave the size out.

J: TRBJ1-1
D: -
size: -
V: TRBV5-1
DNA: TGCGCCAGCAGCGGATACAGGGACACTGAAGCTTTCTTT
CDR3: CASSGYRDTEAFF

J: TRBJ2-1
D: -
size: -
V: TRBV6-5
DNA: TGTGCCAGCAGCCAACGGGTTGGCTCCTACAATGAGCAGTTCTTC
CDR3: CASSQRVGSYNEQFF

J: TRBJ1-4
D: TRBD1
size: few
V: TRBV5-6
DNA: TGTGCCAGCAGTTCATCGACAGGGAGGCGGAATGAAAAACTGTTTTTT
CDR3: CASSSSTGRRNEKLFF

J: TRBJ2-1
D: -
size: -
V: TRBV7-9
DNA: TGTGCCTCGTCTTTGTTCGCAGGGTTAAACAATGAGCAGTTCTTC
CDR3: CASSLFAGLNNEQFF

J: TRBJ2-3
D: -
size: -
V: TRBV2
DNA: TGTGCCAGCTTCAAGACGGAGAGCACAGATACGCAGTATTTT
CDR3: CASFKTESTDTQYF

J: TRBJ2-3
D: -
size: -
V: TRBV18
DNA: TGTGCCAGCTCCCCCAACGGGGGGCCGGTGATAGGTACGCAGTATTTT
CDR3: CASSPNGGPVIGTQYF

J: TRBJ2-7
D: TRBD2
size: -
V: TRBV6-1
DNA: TGTGCCAGCAGTGAAGGCCGGACTAGCGGGGGGGACTCCTACGAGCAGTACTTC
CDR3: CASSEGRTSGGDSYEQYF

J: TRBJ1-5
D: TRBD1
size: -
V: TRBV19
DNA: TGTGCCAGTAGTAATAGGTTTCAGGGGGTGTTTCAGCCCCAGCATTTT
CDR3: CASSNRFQGVFQPQHF

J: TRBJ1-4
D: TRBD1
size: -
V: TRBV18
DNA: TGTGCCAGCACCACAGGGGGCCCAACTAATGAAAAACTGTTTTTT
CDR3: CASTTGGPTNEKLFF

J: TRBJ2-1
D: TRBD2
size: once
V: TRBV6-4
DNA: TGTGCCAGCAGTAAAACCGGGACTAGCGGGGGGGGCTCCTACAATGAGCAGTTCTTC
CDR3: CASSKTGTSGGGSYNEQFF

J: TRBJ2-1
D: -
size: -
V: TRBV4-3
DNA: TGCGCCAGCAGCCAAGACCTACGGGGAGAGAACAATGAGCAGTTCTTC
CDR3: CASSQDLRGENNEQFF

J: TRBJ1-1
D: TRBD1
size: -
V: TRBV7-9
DNA: TGTGCCAGCAGCTTCACTCAGGGGGCGAACACTGAAGCTTTCTTT
CDR3: CASSFTQGANTEAFF

J: TRBJ1-1
D: TRBD1
size: -
V: TRBV5-1
DNA: TGCGCCAGCAGCTTGTATGGGCAGGGGGACACTGAAGCTTTCTTT
CDR3: CASSLYGQGDTEAFF

J: TRBJ1-2
D: -
size: once
V: TRBV4-3
DNA: TGCGCCAGCAGCCAAGATCCGACAGGAGGAGACTATGGCTACACCTTC
CDR3: CASSQDPTGGDYGYTF

J: TRBJ2-1
D: TRBD1
size: -
V: TRBV13
DNA: TGTGCCAGCACCCGGACAGGGGAGTTGAGTGAGCAGTTCTTC
CDR3: CASTRTGELSEQFF

J: TRBJ2-7
D: TRBD2
size: -
V: TRBV4-3
DNA: TGCGCCAGCAGCCAAGAGTCGGGGGGAGCATCCTACGAGCAGTACTTC
CDR3: CASSQESGGASYEQYF

J: TRBJ1-5
D: TRBD1
size: -
V: TRBV28
DNA: TGTGCCAGCAGCCAAGGACAGGGGAGTGGCAATCAGCCCCAGCATTTT
CDR3: CASSQGQGSGNQPQHF

J: TRBJ2-7
D: TRBD1
size: -
V: TRBV10-3
DNA: TGTGCCATCAGGACAGGGGGGACCTCCTACGAGCAGTACTTC
CDR3: CAIRTGGTSYEQYF

J: TRBJ2-2
D: -
size: -
V: TRBV5-1
DNA: TGCGCCAGCAGCTTGCTTCCGGGAACGAACACCGGGGAGCTGTTTTTT
CDR3: CASSLLPGTNTGELFF

J: TRBJ2-3
D: -
size: -
V: TRBV27
DNA: TGTGCCAGCAGTTTATCGAGGGGGTCTAGCACAGATACGCAGTATTTT
CDR3: CASSLSRGSSTDTQYF

J: TRBJ2-2
D: -
size: -
V: TRBV7-7
DNA: TGTGCCAGCAGCTTCGCCGCCGCGGGGGAGCTGTTTTTT
CDR3: CASSFAAAGELFF

J: TRBJ2-5
D: -
size: -
V: TRBV7-6
DNA: TGTGCCAGCAGCTCGCCGGGACTCCCCCAAGAGACCCAGTACTTC
CDR3: CASSSPGLPQETQYF

J: TRBJ2-1
D: TRBD1
size: -
V: TRBV7-2
DNA: TGTGCCAGCAGGCACACCCGGGACAGGGGACCCAATGAGCAGTTCTTC
CDR3: CASRHTRDRGPNEQFF

J: TRBJ2-7
D: -
size: few
V: TRBV6-5
DNA: TGTGCCACCAGAACTTCCTACGAGCAGTACTTC
CDR3: CATRTSYEQYF

J: TRBJ1-2
D: -
size: -
V: TRBV5-1
DNA: TGCGCCAGCAGCCCCTACAGGGATGGTGGTGGCTACACCTTC
CDR3: CASSPYRDGGGYTF

J: TRBJ2-7
D: TRBD1
size: -
V: TRBV28
DNA: TGTGCCAGCAGTTTCCTACCAGGGGGCCGCCCCTACGAGCAGTACTTC
CDR3: CASSFLPGGRPYEQYF

J: TRBJ1-3
D: -
size: -
V: TRBV18
DNA: TGTGCCAGCTCATCAAGTAGGGGCACTGGAAACACCATATATTTT
CDR3: CASSSSRGTGNTIYF

J: TRBJ2-1
D: -
size: -
V: TRBV18
DNA: TGTGCCAGCTCACCGGGCCCGGCTTTCAATGAGCAGTTCTTC
CDR3: CASSPGPAFNEQFF

J: TRBJ2-3
D: TRBD2
size: -
V: TRBV7-2
DNA: TGTGCCAGCAGCTTAGTAGTAGCGGGGGGAGGGGGCACAGATACGCAGTATTTT
CDR3: CASSLVVAGGGGTDTQYF

J: TRBJ2-5
D: TRBD2
size: -
V: TRBV10-2
DNA: TGCGCCAGCAGTGAGTCGACCTCTTGGGGGGGGCAAGAGACCCAGTACTTC
CDR3: CASSESTSWGGQETQYF

J: TRBJ2-2
D: TRBD2
size: once
V: TRBV6-6
DNA: TGTGCCAGCAGGAATAGCGGGGGGTCGAACACCGGGGAGCTGTTTTTT
CDR3: CASRNSGGSNTGELFF

J: TRBJ1-2
D: TRBD1
size: -
V: TRBV5-1
DNA: TGCGCCAGCAGCTCTCTCGGGACAGTGGGCTATGGCTACACCTTC
CDR3: CASSSLGTVGYGYTF

J: TRBJ1-4
D: -
size: -
V: TRBV7-9
DNA: TGTTCCAGCAGCTCGGAAAAACTGTTTTTT
CDR3: CSSSSEKLFF

J: TRBJ1-1
D: -
size: -
V: TRBV7-9
DNA: TGTGCCAGCAGCTCCTTGACAGTAAACTGGGCGAACACTGAAGCTTTCTTT
CDR3: CASSSLTVNWANTEAFF

J: TRBJ1-2
D: TRBD1
size: once
V: TRBV2
DNA: TGTGCCAGCAGTGATCGTTTCGGACAGGGAGTATATGGCTACACCTTC
CDR3: CASSDRFGQGVYGYTF

J: TRBJ2-7
D: TRBD1
size: -
V: TRBV30
DNA: TGTGCCTGGAGGTTGACAGGGACCTACGAGCAGTACTTC
CDR3: CAWRLTGTYEQYF

J: TRBJ1-5
D: -
size: -
V: TRBV2
DNA: TGTGCCAGCAGGACCGGGACAATCAATCAGCCCCAGCATTTT
CDR3: CASRTGTINQPQHF

J: TRBJ1-2
D: TRBD1
size: -
V: TRBV7-9
DNA: TGTGCCAGCAGCTCCCAGGGGGCTAAGGGCTACACCTTC
CDR3: CASSSQGAKGYTF

J: TRBJ2-2
D: -
size: -
V: TRBV10-2
DNA: TGCGCCAGCAGGGAGGCATTAGTCACCGGGGAGCTGTTTTTT
CDR3: CASREALVTGELFF

J: TRBJ2-7
D: TRBD2
size: -
V: TRBV5-6
DNA: TGTGCCAGCAGCCCCGCCGGGACTAGCGCTATCCTACCCTACGAGCAGTACTTC
CDR3: CASSPAGTSAILPYEQYF

J: TRBJ1-1
D: -
size: -
V: TRBV28
DNA: TGTGCCAGCAGTTCGCCGGGCCGGAGGGGCACTGAAGCTTTCTTT
CDR3: CASSSPGRRGTEAFF

J: TRBJ2-6
D: TRBD1
size: -
V: TRBV28
DNA: TGTGCCAGCAGCCAGGGCGACAGGGCTGGGGCCAACGTCCTGACTTTC
CDR3: CASSQGDRAGANVLTF

J: TRBJ2-7
D: TRBD1
size: -
V: TRBV9
DNA: TGTGCCAGCAGCGAAAAATCCGGGACAGTCTCCTACGAGCAGTACTTC
CDR3: CASSEKSGTVSYEQYF

J: TRBJ2-3
D: TRBD2
size: -
V: TRBV6-4
DNA: TGTGCCAGCAGTGACGTAGCTAGCGGGGGATTTGATACGCAGTATTTT
CDR3: CASSDVASGGFDTQYF

J: TRBJ2-7
D: -
size: -
V: TRBV28
DNA: TGTGCCAGCAATTTCCTTTCGACGGGCGAGCAGTACTTC
CDR3: CASNFLSTGEQYF

J: TRBJ2-3
D: TRBD2
size: -
V: TRBV9
DNA: TGTGCCAGCAGCGCTGGAGCGGGGGGGGGTATGGCAGATACGCAGTATTTT
CDR3: CASSAGAGGGMADTQYF

J: TRBJ2-1
D: TRBD2
size: -
V: TRBV4-3
DNA: TGCGCCAGCAGCCAAGTCTTATCGCGGGGGGACTACAATGAGCAGTTCTTC
CDR3: CASSQVLSRGDYNEQFF

J: TRBJ2-7
D: TRBD1
size: -
V: TRBV23-1
DNA: TGCGCCAGCAGTCCACAATCGAGCGGGACAGGGTCCTACGAGCAGTACTTC
CDR3: CASSPQSSGTGSYEQYF